Following are 27 T cell receptor beta chains from one sample sequenced in a study of blood T cell dynamics during melanoma immunotherapy. The time point was: week 3, after first cycle of checkpoint inhibitor. The assay was immunoSEQ multiplex PCR, and TCRdb's table has in-frame clones only and misses some. The table shows about 7,300 clones, with around 84% occurring only once. Sequenced material: blood, taken from a patient treated with checkpoint blockade. The receptors were sampled from a human donor with melanoma.

The V gene is TRBV19, the J gene TRBJ1-6; tentatively, D is TRBD1 (6 bases). V lost 9 bases and J 0 bases, leaving 18 bases between the germline ends. The CDR3 covers 17 residues. CDR1 LNHDA and CDR2 SQIVND come from the germline V gene (reference sequence). The CDR3 spells CASTVQGLSSYNSPLHF. CDR3 bases: TGTGCCAGCACCGTCCAGGGGTTGAGCTCCTATAATTCACCCCTCCACTTT.

The chain carries TRBV28 and TRBJ2-7, with D unclear. Per germline, CDR1 MDHEN and CDR2 SYDVKM. The CDR3 is 15 residues long. V was pared by 7 bases and J by 2 bases, with 18 bases between. The DNA for the CDR3 is TGTGCCAGCATTGACTCGTCCGGCCATCCCTACGAGCAGTACTTC. It is translated as CASIDSSGHPYEQYF.

The gene calls are TRBV19 and TRBJ1-5; no firm D call. The CDR3 totals 16 residues. Germline V gene lookup returns CDR1 LNHDA and CDR2 SQIVND (reference sequence). Trimming stripped 4 bases from V and 5 bases from J, with 18 bases between. As DNA, the CDR3 is TGTGCCAGTAGTAACCAAGGACGGGGATCGGATCAGCCCCAGCATTTT. Its translation is CASSNQGRGSDQPQHF.

V is TRBV7-3 and J is TRBJ2-3; D may be TRBD1 or TRBD2 (6 bases each). The V end lost 2 bases, the J end lost 3 bases, and 18 bases lay between the germline ends. This CDR3 comprises 17 residues. CDR1 SGHTA and CDR2 FQGTGA come from the germline V gene. CDR3 region: CASSLDPPGARTDTQYF. In nucleotides, the CDR3 is TGTGCCAGCAGCTTAGACCCCCCGGGGGCGCGGACAGATACGCAGTATTTT. The entire variable domain, with the rest obtained from reference TRBV7-3 and TRBJ2-3, is as follows: GAGVSQTPSNKVTEKGKYVELRCDPISGHTALYWYRQSLGQGPEFLIYFQGTGAADDSGLPNDRFFAVRPEGSVSTLKIQRTERGDSAVYLCASSLDPPGARTDTQYFGPGTRLTVL.

This clone came up once. The V and J genes are TRBV4-1 and TRBJ1-2; weak D call: TRBD1 (6 bases). Trimming removed 4 bases from V and 2 bases from J, with 11 bases in between. Germline lookup yields CDR1 MGHRA and CDR2 YSYEKL. The CDR3 has 14 amino acids. The CDR3 coding sequence is TGCGCCAGCAGCCGGACAGCTACGAACTATGGCTACACCTTC. Translating gives CASSRTATNYGYTF.

This sequence joins TRBV19 and TRBJ1-5, with D perhaps TRBD1 (6 bases). Germline V gives CDR1 LNHDA, CDR2 SQIVND (reference sequence). The CDR3 consists of 15 residues. The ends were cut back, 3 bases at V and 0 bases at J, with 9 bases in the middle. DNA of the CDR3: TGTGCCAGTAGTATCACAGGGTATAGCAATCAGCCCCAGCATTTT. Translated, it gives CASSITGYSNQPQHF.

The genes are TRBV7-9 and TRBJ1-2, with 9 bases identical to TRBD1. The CDR3 contains 15 residues. The germline V gene has CDR1 SEHNR and CDR2 FQNEAQ (reference sequence). The trim removed 5 bases at V and 7 bases at J, leaving 11 bases unmatched. In nucleotides, the CDR3 is TGTGCCAGCAGCCCCGAACCGGGACAGGGTCCTGGCTACACCTTC. Translation gives CASSPEPGQGPGYTF.

The chain carries TRBV5-4 and TRBJ2-1, with D perhaps being TRBD1 or TRBD2 (5 bases each). With 2 bases removed from V and 6 bases from J, the gap between germline ends came to 12 bases. CDR1 and CDR2 (germline): SGHNT, YYREEE (reference sequence). This CDR3 contains 14 residues. The CDR3 region is CASSLGTQPNEQFF. DNA of the CDR3: TGTGCCAGCAGCTTAGGGACCCAACCCAATGAGCAGTTCTTC.

This chain connects TRBV5-1 to TRBJ2-2; TRBD2 might be the D (6 bases). V lost 5 bases, J lost 1 base, and 9 bases lay in between. The germline V gene encodes CDR1 SGHRS and CDR2 YFSETQ. The CDR3 sequence is 14 residues long. The CDR3 DNA is TGCGCCAGCAGAGCGGGCCTGAACACCGGGGAGCTGTTTTTT. Its translation: CASRAGLNTGELFF.

The J gene is TRBJ2-7, the V gene TRBV10-2; 9 bases match TRBD1. The CDR3 sequence is 14 residues long. J lost 0 bases, V lost 8 bases, and 5 bases had no gene match. From germline, CDR1 is WSHSY and CDR2 SAAADI. This chain's CDR3 is CASWDRELSYEQYF. The CDR3 nucleotides are TGCGCCAGCTGGGACAGGGAACTCTCCTACGAGCAGTACTTC.

This rearrangement joins TRBV7-6 to TRBJ2-3; D might be TRBD1 or TRBD2, each matching 6 bases. The CDR3 covers 15 residues. Germline V gene lookup returns CDR1 SGHVS and CDR2 FNYEAQ. Trimming left V 2 bases short and J 1 base short, with 10 bases between. CDR3 coding DNA: TGTGCCAGCAGCTTAACGGGGGCCCGCACAGATACGCAGTATTTT. Translating it yields CASSLTGARTDTQYF.

This clone has only one observation. The genes are TRBV7-2 and TRBJ2-7; D is perhaps TRBD1 (6 bases). Per the germline V gene, CDR1 is SGHTA and CDR2 is FQGNSA. The CDR3 runs to 16 residues. Trimming shortened V by 4 bases and J by 2 bases, and 18 bases separated the two germline ends. CDR3 residues: CASSWGPDTNPYEQYF. The CDR3 bases are TGTGCCAGCAGCTGGGGGCCGGACACCAATCCCTACGAGCAGTACTTC.

The chain links TRBV15 to TRBJ1-3; 8 bases map to TRBD1. The V gene's germline CDR1 is LNHNV and CDR2 YYDKDF (reference sequence). J was trimmed by 4 bases and V by 2 bases; bases with no gene match: 10. The CDR3 is 17 residues long. CDR3 in DNA: TGTGCCACCAGCAGAAACTTGGGACAGGCCATCGGAAACACCATATATTTT. Protein sequence: CATSRNLGQAIGNTIYF.

The chain uses TRBV2 and TRBJ2-7, with 11 positions matching TRBD1. The V gene's germline CDR1 is SNHLY and CDR2 FYNNEI. This CDR3 has 14 amino acids. After removal of 5 bases from V and 4 bases from J, the junction contained 4 bases not matched to a gene. The CDR3 nucleotides are TGTGCCAGCAGTTGGACAGGGGGCCAGTACGAGCAGTACTTC. Translating gives CASSWTGGQYEQYF.

The chain has TRBV5-1 and TRBJ2-7; possible D gene TRBD1, 6 bases. CDR1 is SGHRS and CDR2 is YFSETQ in the germline V gene. V gave up 0 bases and J gave up 2 bases, with 12 bases separating them. The length of the CDR3 is 15 residues. Here the CDR3 DNA reads TGCGCCAGCAGCTTGGGAGGACAGTTAACCTACGAGCAGTACTTC. It translates to CASSLGGQLTYEQYF.

The genes are TRBV6-6 and TRBJ2-1; possibly TRBD2 for D (5 bases). Trimming removed 6 bases from V and 8 bases from J, with 20 bases in between. CDR3 length: 15 amino acids. The V gene's germline CDR1 is MNHNY and CDR2 SVGAGI (reference sequence). CDR3 region: CASRPRASPFYEQFF. In nucleotides, the CDR3 is TGTGCCAGCAGACCTAGGGCTAGCCCTTTTTATGAGCAGTTCTTC.

The chain employs TRBV5-5 and TRBJ2-6; no firm D call. The CDR3 is 14 residues long. Germline-derived CDR1 and CDR2 are SGHKS and YYEKEE (reference sequence). With 4 bases removed from V and 4 bases from J, the gap between germline ends came to 9 bases. The CDR3 here is CASSPSSGANVLTF. In DNA form, the CDR3 reads TGTGCCAGCAGCCCCAGTTCCGGGGCCAACGTCCTGACTTTC.

The V call is TRBV4-1, the J call TRBJ2-3; D is possibly TRBD1 or TRBD2 (5 bases each). The ends were cut back, 4 bases at V and 6 bases at J, with 20 bases in the middle. The CDR3 is 16 amino acids. Germline lookup yields CDR1 MGHRA and CDR2 YSYEKL. CDR3 coding DNA: TGCGCCAGCAGCCCACATCGGGACGTAGTCAGCGATACGCAGTATTTT. Encoded protein: CASSPHRDVVSDTQYF.

The genes are TRBV29-1 and TRBJ2-1; 10 positions match TRBD2. Germline CDR1 SQVTM, CDR2 ANQGSEA. V shed 3 bases, J shed 8 bases, and the junction held 7 bases outside the gene matches. The CDR3 covers 14 residues. The CDR3 region has the DNA TGCAGCGTTGACCAGCGGGGGGGCTCGGATGAGCAGTTCTTC. Amino acids: CSVDQRGGSDEQFF.

The genes are TRBV19 and TRBJ2-5; the D gene is possibly TRBD1 (6 bases). The DNA end is more similar to TRBJ2-7, so the J call may be wrong. The length of the CDR3 is 14 residues. Germline CDR1 LNHDA, CDR2 SQIVND (reference sequence). The CDR3 DNA follows: TGTGCCACCCGTCGGGGACACAAAGTTTACGAGCAGTACTTC. The encoded protein is CATRRGHKVYEQYF.

V is TRBV19 and J is TRBJ2-6; the match to TRBD1 covers 8 bases. The CDR3 is made up of 19 amino acids. CDR1 and CDR2 (germline): LNHDA, SQIVND (reference sequence). V was pared by 4 bases and J by 0 bases, with 11 bases of the junction left unmatched. The CDR3 region is CASSNPRGQVSSGANVLTF. The CDR3 DNA reads as TGTGCCAGTAGTAACCCTCGGGGACAGGTATCCTCTGGGGCCAACGTCCTGACTTTC.

This chain joins TRBV5-4 and TRBJ2-5; 7 bases line up with TRBD1. The better agreement between TRBJ2-7 and the DNA end casts doubt on the J call. CDR3 size: 14 residues. The germline V gene has CDR1 SGHNT and CDR2 YYREEE (reference sequence). CDR3 region: CASSLDRGKYEQYF. For the CDR3, the DNA is TGTGCCAGCAGCTTGGACAGGGGAAAATACGAGCAGTACTTC.

CDR3: CASSLGQGFSEQYF. The CDR3 DNA sequence: TGTGCCAGCAGTTTAGGCCAGGGCTTTTCCGAGCAGTACTTC. V and J are TRBV27 and TRBJ2-7; possibly TRBD1 for D (5 bases). The germline V and J ends were trimmed by 2 bases and 6 bases, with 14 bases remaining between them. The CDR3 loop spans 14 amino acids. Germline lookup yields CDR1 MNHEY and CDR2 SMNVEV (reference sequence).

This clone occurred a few times. The chain combines TRBV5-5 with TRBJ2-1; possibly TRBD1 or TRBD2 for D (5 bases each). The germline V and J ends were trimmed by 0 bases and 7 bases, with 8 bases remaining between them. Germline V gene sequence: CDR1 SGHKS, CDR2 YYEKEE (reference sequence). The CDR3 extends over 13 amino acids. The CDR3 DNA reads TGTGCCAGCAGCTTGGCGAGGGGAAATGAGCAGTTCTTC. It translates to CASSLARGNEQFF.

This chain links TRBV30 with TRBJ2-1; the match to TRBD2 covers 8 bases. Trimming cost V 1 base and J 6 bases; bases outside gene matches: 5. Germline lookup yields CDR1 GTSNPN and CDR2 SVGIG (reference sequence). This CDR3 is built from 14 residues. CDR3: CAWSGVSGANEQFF. In DNA, the CDR3 is TGTGCCTGGAGTGGGGTTAGCGGGGCCAATGAGCAGTTCTTC.

As concerns this clone: A much more abundant neighbour one base away suggests this may be a read error. The chain combines TRBV13 with TRBJ2-7, with D maybe TRBD1 (6 bases). This CDR3 contains 13 residues. Germline V lookup: CDR1 PRHDT, CDR2 FYEKMQ (reference sequence). Trimming took off 5 bases at V and 3 bases at J, with 11 bases between the two ends. As DNA, the CDR3 is TGTGCCAGCAGCCAGGGACAAGACTACGAGCAGTACTTC. Translated: CASSQGQDYEQYF.

CDR3 nucleotide sequence: TGTGCCAGCCAATTTTTCGGGACAGGGAATGAAAAACTGTTTTTT. Protein: CASQFFGTGNEKLFF. This sequence joins TRBV2 and TRBJ1-4, with TRBD1 matching over 9 bases. CDR1 and CDR2 from the germline V gene are SNHLY and FYNNEI. This CDR3 has 15 amino acids. Trimming cost V 8 bases and J 5 bases; bases outside gene matches: 9.